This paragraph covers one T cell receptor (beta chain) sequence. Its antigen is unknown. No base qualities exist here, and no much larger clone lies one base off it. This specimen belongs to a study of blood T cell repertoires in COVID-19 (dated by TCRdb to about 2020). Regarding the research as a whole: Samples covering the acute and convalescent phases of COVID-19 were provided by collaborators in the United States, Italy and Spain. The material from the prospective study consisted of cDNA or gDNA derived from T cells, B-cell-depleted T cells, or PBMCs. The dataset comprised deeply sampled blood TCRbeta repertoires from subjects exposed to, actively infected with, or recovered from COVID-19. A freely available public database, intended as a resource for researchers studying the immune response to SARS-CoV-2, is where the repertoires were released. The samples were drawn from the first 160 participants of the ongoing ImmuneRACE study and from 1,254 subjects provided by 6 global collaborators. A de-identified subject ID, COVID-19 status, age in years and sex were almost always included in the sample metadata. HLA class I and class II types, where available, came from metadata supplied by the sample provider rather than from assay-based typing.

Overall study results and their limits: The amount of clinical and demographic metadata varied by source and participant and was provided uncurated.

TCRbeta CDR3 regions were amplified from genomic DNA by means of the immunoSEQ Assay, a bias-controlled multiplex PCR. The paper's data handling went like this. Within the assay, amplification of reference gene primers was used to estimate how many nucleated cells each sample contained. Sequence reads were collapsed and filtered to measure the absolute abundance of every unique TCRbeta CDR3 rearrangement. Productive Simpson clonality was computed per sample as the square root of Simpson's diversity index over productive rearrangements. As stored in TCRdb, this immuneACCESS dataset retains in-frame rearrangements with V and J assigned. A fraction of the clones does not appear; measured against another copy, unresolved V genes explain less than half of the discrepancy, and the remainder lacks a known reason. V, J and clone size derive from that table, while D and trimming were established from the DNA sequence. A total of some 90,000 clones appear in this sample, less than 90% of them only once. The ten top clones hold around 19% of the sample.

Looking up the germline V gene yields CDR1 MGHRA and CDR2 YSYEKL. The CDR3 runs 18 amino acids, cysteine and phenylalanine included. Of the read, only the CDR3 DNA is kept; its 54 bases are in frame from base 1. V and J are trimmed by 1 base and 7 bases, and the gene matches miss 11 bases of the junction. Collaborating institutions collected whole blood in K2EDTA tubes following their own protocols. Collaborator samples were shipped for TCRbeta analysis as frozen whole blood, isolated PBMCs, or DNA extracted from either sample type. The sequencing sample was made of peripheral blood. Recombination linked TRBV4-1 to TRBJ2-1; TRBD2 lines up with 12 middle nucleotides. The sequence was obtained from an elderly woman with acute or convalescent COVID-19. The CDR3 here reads CASSQVRLAGGPPNEQFF. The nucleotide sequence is TGCGCCAGCAGCCAAGTCAGGCTAGCGGGGGGGCCTCCGAATGAGCAGTTCTTC.